This T cell receptor (beta chain) was recovered during a study of blood T cells in healthy people across ages. Turning to the study itself: There was about one barcoded beta molecule captured by template switching per two T cells.

General study results and limits: Long-lived donors exceeded aged donors in naive CD4+ cells and diversity.

With 1 base clipped from V and 3 bases from J, the junction kept 4 bases outside the gene matches. The CDR3 consists of 16 residues. Germline V gene sequence: CDR1 SGHNT, CDR2 YYREEE (reference sequence). This clonotype was observed a handful of times. Its antigen is unknown. A second roughly 7 to 12 cycle PCR used barcoded and J-beta primers. Using its own MiXCR run on the 5' RACE reads, TCRdb lists one record per CDR3 protein. The sample consists of 550,000 to 800,000 distinct CDR3 sequences, about a third of them appearing once. Each donor had approximately 10 milliliters of peripheral blood drawn. J is TRBJ2-3 and V is TRBV5-4; TRBD2 aligns across 11 bases. Sequenced sample: blood. The clonotype originates from a woman older than 75 in good health. The CDR3 protein is CASSLIAGGPTDTQYF. DNA for the CDR3: TGTGCCAGCAGCTTGATAGCGGGGGGGCCTACAGATACGCAGTATTTT.